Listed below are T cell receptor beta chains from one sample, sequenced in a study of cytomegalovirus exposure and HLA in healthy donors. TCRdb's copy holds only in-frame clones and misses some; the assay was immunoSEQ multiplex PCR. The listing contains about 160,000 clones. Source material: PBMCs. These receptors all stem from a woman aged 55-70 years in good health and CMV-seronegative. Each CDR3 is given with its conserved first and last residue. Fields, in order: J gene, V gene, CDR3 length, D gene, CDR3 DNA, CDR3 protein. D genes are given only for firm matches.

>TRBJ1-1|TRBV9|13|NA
TGTGCCAGCAGCGTCCGGGGAGACACTGAAGCTTTCTTT
CASSVRGDTEAFF
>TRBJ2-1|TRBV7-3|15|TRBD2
TGTGCCAGCAGCTTAGGGGGACTAGCGGGATGGGAGCAGTTCTTC
CASSLGGLAGWEQFF
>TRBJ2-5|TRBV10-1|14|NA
TGCGCCAGCAGCTGGATAAGCCCCCATGGGCCCCAGTACTTC
CASSWISPHGPQYF
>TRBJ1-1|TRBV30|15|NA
TGTGCCTGGAGTGTCCGGTTGGGGCCGAACACTGAAGCTTTCTTT
CAWSVRLGPNTEAFF
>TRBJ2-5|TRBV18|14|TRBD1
TGTGCCAGCTCAAGGGACAGGGGGAAAGAGACCCAGTACTTC
CASSRDRGKETQYF
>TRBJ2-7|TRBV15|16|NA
TGTGCCACCAGCAGGGAACTCGCCTGGGGGGGCGACGAGCAGTACTTC
CATSRELAWGGDEQYF
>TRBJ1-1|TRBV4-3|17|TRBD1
TGCGCCAGCAGCCAAGGAGGACAGGGTTTAATGAACACTGAAGCTTTCTTT
CASSQGGQGLMNTEAFF
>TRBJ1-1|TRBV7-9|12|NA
TGTGCCAGCAGCTCCGACGAGGTTGAAGCTTTCTTT
CASSSDEVEAFF
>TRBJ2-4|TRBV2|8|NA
TGTGCCATCGGACATCAGTACTTC
CAIGHQYF
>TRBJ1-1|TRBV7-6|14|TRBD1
TGTGCCAGCAGCATACAGGGGGCTAGGACTGAAGCTTTCTTT
CASSIQGARTEAFF
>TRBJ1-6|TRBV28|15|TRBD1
TGTGCCAGCAGTCCTGACAGGGGGAATAATTCACCCCTCCACTTT
CASSPDRGNNSPLHF
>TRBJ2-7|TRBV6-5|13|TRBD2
TGTGCCAGCAGGACTAGCGGGGCCTACGAGCAGTACTTC
CASRTSGAYEQYF
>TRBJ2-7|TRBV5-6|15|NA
TGTGCCAGCACCCTGTGGTCAAGCGGCTCCTACGAGCAGTACTTC
CASTLWSSGSYEQYF
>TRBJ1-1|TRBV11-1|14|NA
TGTGCCAGCAGCTTAGCAGTCGGGAACACTGAAGCTTTCTTT
CASSLAVGNTEAFF
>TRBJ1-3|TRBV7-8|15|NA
TGTGCCAGCAGCGGACAGAGACACTCTGGAAACGCCATATATTTT
CASSGQRHSGNAIYF
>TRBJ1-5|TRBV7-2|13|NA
TGTGCCAGCAGCGCCAGGGTTAACCAGCCCCAGCATTTT
CASSARVNQPQHF